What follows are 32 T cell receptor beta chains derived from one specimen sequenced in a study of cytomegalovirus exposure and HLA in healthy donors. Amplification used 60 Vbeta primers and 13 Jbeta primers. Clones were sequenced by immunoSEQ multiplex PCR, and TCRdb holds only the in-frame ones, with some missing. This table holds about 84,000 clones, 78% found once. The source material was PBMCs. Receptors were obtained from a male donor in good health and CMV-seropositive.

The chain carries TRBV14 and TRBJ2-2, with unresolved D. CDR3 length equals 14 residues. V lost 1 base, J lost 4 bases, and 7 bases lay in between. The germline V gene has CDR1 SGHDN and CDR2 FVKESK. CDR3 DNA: TGTGCCAGCAGCCAAGCAAGCCTCACCGGGGAGCTGTTTTTT. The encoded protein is CASSQASLTGELFF.

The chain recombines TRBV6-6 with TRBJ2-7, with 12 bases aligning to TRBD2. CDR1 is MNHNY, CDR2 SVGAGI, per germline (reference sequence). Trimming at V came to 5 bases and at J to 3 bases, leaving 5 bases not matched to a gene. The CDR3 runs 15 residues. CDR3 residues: CASSPTTSGSYEQYF. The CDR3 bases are TGTGCCAGCAGTCCAACGACTAGCGGGAGCTACGAGCAGTACTTC.

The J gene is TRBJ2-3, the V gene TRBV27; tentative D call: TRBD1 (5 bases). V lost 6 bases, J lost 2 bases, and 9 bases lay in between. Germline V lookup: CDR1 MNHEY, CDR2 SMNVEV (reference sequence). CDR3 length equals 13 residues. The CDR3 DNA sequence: TGTGCCAGCAGGGGCAGGGACACAGATACGCAGTATTTT. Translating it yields CASRGRDTDTQYF.

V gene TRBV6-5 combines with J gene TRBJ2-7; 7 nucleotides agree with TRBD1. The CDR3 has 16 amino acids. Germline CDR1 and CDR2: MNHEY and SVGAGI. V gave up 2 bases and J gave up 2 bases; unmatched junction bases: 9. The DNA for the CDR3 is TGTGCCAGCAGTTACGTGAACAGGGGCGTCCCCTACGAGCAGTACTTC. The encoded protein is CASSYVNRGVPYEQYF.

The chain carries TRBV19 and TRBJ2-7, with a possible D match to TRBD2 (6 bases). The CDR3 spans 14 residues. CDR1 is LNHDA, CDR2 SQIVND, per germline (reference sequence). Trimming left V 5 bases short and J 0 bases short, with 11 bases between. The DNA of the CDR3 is TGTGCCAGTAGTCTGGGACTCGACTCCTACGAGCAGTACTTC. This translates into CASSLGLDSYEQYF.

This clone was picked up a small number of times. CDR3: CASSLSGSQLFF. The CDR3 nucleotides read TGTGCCAGCAGCTTGAGCGGGAGCCAGCTGTTTTTT. The chain employs TRBV5-4 and TRBJ2-2, with 8 bases aligning to TRBD2. V lost 1 base to trimming and J lost 12 bases; unmatched junction nucleotides: 2. CDR3 length: 12 amino acids. Germline V gene lookup returns CDR1 SGHNT and CDR2 YYREEE (reference sequence).

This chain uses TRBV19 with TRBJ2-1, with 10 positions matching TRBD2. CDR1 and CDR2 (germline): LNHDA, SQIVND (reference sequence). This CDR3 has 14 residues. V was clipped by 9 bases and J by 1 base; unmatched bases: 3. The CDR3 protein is CASKLAGSYNEQFF. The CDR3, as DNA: TGTGCCAGCAAACTAGCGGGATCCTACAATGAGCAGTTCTTC.

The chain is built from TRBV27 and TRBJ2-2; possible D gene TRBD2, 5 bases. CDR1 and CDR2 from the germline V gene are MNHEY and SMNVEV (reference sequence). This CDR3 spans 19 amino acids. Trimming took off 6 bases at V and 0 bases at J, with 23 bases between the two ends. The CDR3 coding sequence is TGTGCCAGCAGGTCAAGGGCGGGCAGTAATTTCGCGAACACCGGGGAGCTGTTTTTT. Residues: CASRSRAGSNFANTGELFF.

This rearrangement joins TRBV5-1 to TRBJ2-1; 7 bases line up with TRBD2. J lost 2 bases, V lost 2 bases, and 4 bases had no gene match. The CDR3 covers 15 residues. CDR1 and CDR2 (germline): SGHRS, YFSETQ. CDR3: CASSLRLAPYNEQFF. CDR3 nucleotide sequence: TGCGCCAGCAGCTTACGACTAGCCCCCTACAATGAGCAGTTCTTC.

CDR3 nucleotide sequence: TGTGCCAGCAGCCGTGTGGGACAGGGGGCCGCCTACGAGCAGTACTTC. Protein: CASSRVGQGAAYEQYF. The chain couples TRBV5-4 to TRBJ2-7; 12 bases agree with TRBD1. This CDR3 spans 16 amino acids. With V trimmed by 4 bases and J by 2 bases, 7 bases remained unmatched. CDR1 and CDR2 from the germline V gene are SGHNT and YYREEE (reference sequence).

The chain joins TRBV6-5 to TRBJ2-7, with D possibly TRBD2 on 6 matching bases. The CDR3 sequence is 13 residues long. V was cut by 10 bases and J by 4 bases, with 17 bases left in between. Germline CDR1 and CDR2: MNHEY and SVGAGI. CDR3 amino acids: CANTWRGEYEQYF. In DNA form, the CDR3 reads TGTGCCAACACCTGGAGGGGAGAATACGAGCAGTACTTC.

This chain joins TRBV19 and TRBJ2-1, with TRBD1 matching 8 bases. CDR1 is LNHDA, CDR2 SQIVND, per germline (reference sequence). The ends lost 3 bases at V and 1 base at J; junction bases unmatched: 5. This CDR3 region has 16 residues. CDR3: CASSIAQGGSYNEQFF. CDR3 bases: TGTGCCAGTAGTATCGCACAGGGGGGATCCTACAATGAGCAGTTCTTC.

CDR3 in DNA: TGTGCCAGCAGCCTGACAGCTGGGGCCAACGTCCTGACTTTC. Its protein is CASSLTAGANVLTF. J is TRBJ2-6 and V is TRBV28; D might be TRBD1 (5 bases). The CDR3 is 14 residues long. Trimming cost V 6 bases and J 2 bases, with 8 bases left between them. Germline V lookup: CDR1 MDHEN, CDR2 SYDVKM.

Written as DNA, the CDR3 is TGTGCCAGCAGCGAGAGCCGTCGGCTAGCGGATCAAGAGACCCAGTACTTC. This sequence encodes CASSESRRLADQETQYF. The chain has TRBV9 and TRBJ2-5, with 7 bases fitting TRBD2. Trimming at V came to 3 bases and at J to 2 bases, leaving 13 bases not matched to a gene. CDR1 and CDR2 from the germline V gene are SGDLS and YYNGEE. The CDR3 extends over 17 amino acids. Combining the CDR3 with reference TRBV9 and TRBJ2-5 gives the whole variable domain DSGVTQTPKHLITATGQRVTLRCSPRSGDLSVYWYQQSLDQGLQFLIQYYNGEERAKGNILERFSAQQFPDLHSELNLSSLELGDSALYFCASSESRRLADQETQYFGPGTRLLVL.

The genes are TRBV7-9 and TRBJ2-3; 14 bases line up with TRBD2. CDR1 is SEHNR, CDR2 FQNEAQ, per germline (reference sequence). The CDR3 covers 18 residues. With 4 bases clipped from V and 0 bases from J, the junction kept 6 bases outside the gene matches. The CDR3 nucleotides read TGTGCCAGCAGCTCCTCGACTAGCGGGAGGGGGAGCACAGATACGCAGTATTTT. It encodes CASSSSTSGRGSTDTQYF.

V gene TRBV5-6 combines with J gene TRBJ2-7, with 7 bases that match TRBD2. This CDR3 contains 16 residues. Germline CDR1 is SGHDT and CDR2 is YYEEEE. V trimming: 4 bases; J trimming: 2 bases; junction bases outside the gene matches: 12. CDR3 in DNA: TGTGCCAGCAGCCCCTCCCCCGGCGGGGGAGCCTACGAGCAGTACTTC. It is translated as CASSPSPGGGAYEQYF.

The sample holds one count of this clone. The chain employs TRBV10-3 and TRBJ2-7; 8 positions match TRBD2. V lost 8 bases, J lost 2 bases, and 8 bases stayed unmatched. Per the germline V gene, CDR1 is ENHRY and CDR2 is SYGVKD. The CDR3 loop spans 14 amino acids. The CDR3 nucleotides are TGTGCCATCCGTTCCTCGGGAGGGCCCTACGAGCAGTACTTC. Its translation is CAIRSSGGPYEQYF.

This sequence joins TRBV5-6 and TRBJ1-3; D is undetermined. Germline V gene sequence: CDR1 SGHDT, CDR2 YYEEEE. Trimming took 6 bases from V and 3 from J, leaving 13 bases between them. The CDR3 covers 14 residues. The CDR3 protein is CASNIRGFGNTIYF. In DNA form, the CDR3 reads TGTGCCAGCAACATCCGAGGCTTTGGAAACACCATATATTTT.

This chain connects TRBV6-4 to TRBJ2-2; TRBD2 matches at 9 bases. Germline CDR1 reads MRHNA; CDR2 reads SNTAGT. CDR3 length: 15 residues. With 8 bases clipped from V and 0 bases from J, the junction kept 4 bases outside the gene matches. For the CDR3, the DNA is TGTGCCAGCGGCCCTAGCGGGACGAACACCGGGGAGCTGTTTTTT. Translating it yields CASGPSGTNTGELFF.

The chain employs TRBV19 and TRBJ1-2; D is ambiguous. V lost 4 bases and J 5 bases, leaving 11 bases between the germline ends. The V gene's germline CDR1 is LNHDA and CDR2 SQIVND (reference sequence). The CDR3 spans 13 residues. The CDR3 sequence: CASSSPGGYGYTF. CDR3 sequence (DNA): TGTGCCAGTAGTAGTCCGGGTGGGTATGGCTACACCTTC.

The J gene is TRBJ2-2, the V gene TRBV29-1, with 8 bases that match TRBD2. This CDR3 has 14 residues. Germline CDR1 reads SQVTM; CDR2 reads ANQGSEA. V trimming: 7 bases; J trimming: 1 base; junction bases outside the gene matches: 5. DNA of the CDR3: TGCAGCGCCCAAGCGGGAGTGAACACCGGGGAGCTGTTTTTT. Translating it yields CSAQAGVNTGELFF.

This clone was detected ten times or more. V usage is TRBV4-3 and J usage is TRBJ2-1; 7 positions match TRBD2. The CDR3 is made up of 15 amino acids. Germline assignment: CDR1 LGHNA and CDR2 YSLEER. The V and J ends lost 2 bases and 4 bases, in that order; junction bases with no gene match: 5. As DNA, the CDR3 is TGCGCCAGCAGCCAAACCAGCGGGGAATACAATGAGCAGTTCTTC. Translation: CASSQTSGEYNEQFF.

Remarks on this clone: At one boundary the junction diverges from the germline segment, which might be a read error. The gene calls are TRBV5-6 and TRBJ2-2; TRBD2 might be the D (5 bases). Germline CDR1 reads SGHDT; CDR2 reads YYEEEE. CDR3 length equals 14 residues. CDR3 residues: CASSFRVGTGEPFF. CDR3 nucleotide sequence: TGTGCCAGCAGCTTCCGGGTTGGCACCGGGGAGCCGTTTTTT. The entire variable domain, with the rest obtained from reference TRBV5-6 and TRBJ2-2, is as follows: DAGVTQSPTHLIKTRGQQVTLRCSPKSGHDTVSWYQQALGQGPQFIFQYYEEEERQRGNFPDRFSGHQFPNYSSELNVNALLLGDSALYLCASSFRVGTGEPFFGEGSRLTVL.

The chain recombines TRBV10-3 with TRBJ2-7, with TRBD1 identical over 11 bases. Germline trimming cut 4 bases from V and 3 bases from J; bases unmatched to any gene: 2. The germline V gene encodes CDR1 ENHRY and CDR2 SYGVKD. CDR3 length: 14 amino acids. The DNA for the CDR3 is TGTGCCATCAGTGTGGGGACAGGGGGCTACGAGCAGTACTTC. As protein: CAISVGTGGYEQYF.

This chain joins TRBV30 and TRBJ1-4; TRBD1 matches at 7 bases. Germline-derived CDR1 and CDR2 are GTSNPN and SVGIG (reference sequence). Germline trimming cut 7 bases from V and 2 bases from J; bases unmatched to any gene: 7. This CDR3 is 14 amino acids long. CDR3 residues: CASGTALTNEKLFF. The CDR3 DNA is TGTGCCTCAGGGACAGCGCTTACTAATGAAAAACTGTTTTTT.

CDR3 nucleotide sequence: TGTGCCAGCACTTACAGGGGAACCAATGAGCAGTTCTTC. Translating it yields CASTYRGTNEQFF. This chain uses TRBV2 with TRBJ2-1; 7 bases map to TRBD1. In germline, CDR1 is SNHLY, CDR2 FYNNEI. The CDR3 runs 13 residues. J lost 6 bases, V lost 7 bases, and 6 bases had no gene match.

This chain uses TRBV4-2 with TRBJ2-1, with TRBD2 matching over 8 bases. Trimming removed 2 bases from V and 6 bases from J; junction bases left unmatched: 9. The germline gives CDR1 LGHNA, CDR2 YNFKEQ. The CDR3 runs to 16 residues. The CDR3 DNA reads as TGTGCCAGCAGCCAAATGATCGCGGGAGGCGGCAATGAGCAGTTCTTC. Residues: CASSQMIAGGGNEQFF.

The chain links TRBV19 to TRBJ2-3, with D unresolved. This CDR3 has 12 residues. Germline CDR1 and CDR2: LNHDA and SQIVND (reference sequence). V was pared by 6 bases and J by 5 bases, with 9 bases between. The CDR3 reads CASRLSGDTQYF. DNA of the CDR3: TGTGCCAGTAGGCTGAGTGGAGATACGCAGTATTTT.

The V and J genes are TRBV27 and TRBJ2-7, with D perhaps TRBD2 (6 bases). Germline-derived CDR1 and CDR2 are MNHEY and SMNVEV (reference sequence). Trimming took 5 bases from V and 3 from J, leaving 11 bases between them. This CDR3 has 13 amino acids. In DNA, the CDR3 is TGTGCCAGCAGTGGGACTCTAGGCTACGAGCAGTACTTC. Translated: CASSGTLGYEQYF.

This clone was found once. In nucleotides, the CDR3 is TGTGCCAGCAGCTATAGCCGGGACAGGATCACAGATACGCAGTATTTT. Translated, it gives CASSYSRDRITDTQYF. The chain links TRBV13 to TRBJ2-3, with 8 bases fitting TRBD1. V gave up 4 bases and J gave up 2 bases; unmatched junction bases: 8. Germline V lookup: CDR1 PRHDT, CDR2 FYEKMQ (reference sequence). The CDR3 length is 16 residues.

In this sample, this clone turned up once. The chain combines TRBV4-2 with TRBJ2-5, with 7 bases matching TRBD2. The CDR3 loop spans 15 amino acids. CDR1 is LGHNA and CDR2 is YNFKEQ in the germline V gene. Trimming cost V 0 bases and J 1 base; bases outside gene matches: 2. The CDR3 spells CASSQEAGPQETQYF. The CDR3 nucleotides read TGTGCCAGCAGCCAAGAAGCGGGACCCCAAGAGACCCAGTACTTC.

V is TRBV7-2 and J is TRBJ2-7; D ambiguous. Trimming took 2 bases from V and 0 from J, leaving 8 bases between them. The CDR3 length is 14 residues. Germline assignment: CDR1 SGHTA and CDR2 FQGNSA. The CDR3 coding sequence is TGTGCCAGCAGCTTAAAAACTGGCTCCTACGAGCAGTACTTC. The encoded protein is CASSLKTGSYEQYF.